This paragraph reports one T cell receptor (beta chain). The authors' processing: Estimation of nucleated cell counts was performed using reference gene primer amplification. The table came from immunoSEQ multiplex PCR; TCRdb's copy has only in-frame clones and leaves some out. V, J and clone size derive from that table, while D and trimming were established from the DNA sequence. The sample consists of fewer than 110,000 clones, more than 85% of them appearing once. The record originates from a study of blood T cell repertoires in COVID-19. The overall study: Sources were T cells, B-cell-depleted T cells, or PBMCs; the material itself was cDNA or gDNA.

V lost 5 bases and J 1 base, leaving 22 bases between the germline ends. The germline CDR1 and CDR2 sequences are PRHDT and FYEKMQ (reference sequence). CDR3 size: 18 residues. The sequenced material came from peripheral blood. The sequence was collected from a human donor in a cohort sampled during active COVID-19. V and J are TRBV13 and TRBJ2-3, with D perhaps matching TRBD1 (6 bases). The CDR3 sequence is CASSEAGTSVYGTDTQYF. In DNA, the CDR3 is TGTGCCAGCAGCGAAGCCGGGACAAGCGTTTACGGCACAGATACGCAGTATTTT.